These 28 T cell receptor beta chains were all obtained from the same sample, sequenced in a study of brain T cells in children with intractable seizures. Sequencing was limited to surgery cases with top T cell transcript signatures in brain tissue. Assay: immunoSEQ multiplex PCR; the TCRdb copy retains only in-frame clones and omits some. The table records about 2,500 clones, about 80% of them present only once. This material consisted of resected brain tissue, taken at surgery. These receptors originate from a boy under three years old with hemimegalencephaly and intractable seizures.

This sequence joins TRBV11-3 and TRBJ2-6, with D possibly being TRBD1 (5 bases). The CDR3 is made up of 16 amino acids. V was shortened by 3 bases and J by 1 base, with 10 bases between the two germline ends. Germline V CDR1 and CDR2: SGHNT, YENEEA. The CDR3 DNA sequence: TGTGCCAGCAGCTTTACAGGATTTTCTGGGGCCAACGTCCTGACTTTC. This encodes CASSFTGFSGANVLTF.

The V gene is TRBV7-9, the J gene TRBJ2-6, with D perhaps TRBD1 (5 bases). The CDR3 runs 16 residues. Trimming removed 2 bases at V and 2 bases at J, with 10 bases between. In germline, CDR1 is SEHNR, CDR2 FQNEAQ (reference sequence). CDR3 amino acids: CASSLMGLTGANVLTF. CDR3 bases: TGTGCCAGCAGCTTAATGGGGCTAACTGGGGCCAACGTCCTGACTTTC.

The chain couples TRBV28 to TRBJ1-1; 9 bases are shared with TRBD1. Trimming removed 3 bases from V and 5 bases from J; junction bases left unmatched: 10. Germline assignment: CDR1 MDHEN and CDR2 SYDVKM. The CDR3 contains 16 residues. This CDR3 is CASSFWDRVPATEAFF. CDR3 DNA: TGTGCCAGCAGTTTTTGGGACAGGGTCCCCGCGACTGAAGCTTTCTTT.

This clone has just a few counts. This chain joins TRBV2 and TRBJ2-7, with D possibly being TRBD2 (6 bases). CDR3 size: 14 residues. Between the trimmed V and J ends, which lost 3 bases and 0 bases, there was a span of 9 bases. In germline, CDR1 is SNHLY, CDR2 FYNNEI. The CDR3 region has the DNA TGTGCCAGCAGTGACCCGGGGGTCTCCTACGAGCAGTACTTC. Amino acids: CASSDPGVSYEQYF.

The chain has TRBV11-2 and TRBJ2-7; 12 bases are a match to TRBD2. V trimming: 1 base; J trimming: 4 bases; junction bases outside the gene matches: 5. The CDR3 sequence is 16 residues long. Germline V CDR1 and CDR2: SGHAT, FQNNGV. CDR3 bases: TGTGCCAGCAGCTTAGTATCGACTAGCGGGAGATACGAGCAGTACTTC. The encoded protein is CASSLVSTSGRYEQYF.

The J gene is TRBJ2-3, the V gene TRBV10-3, with D perhaps matching TRBD2 (5 bases). The CDR3 totals 17 residues. Germline V CDR1 and CDR2: ENHRY, SYGVKD. Trimming took off 6 bases at V and 4 bases at J, with 23 bases between the two ends. CDR3 sequence (DNA): TGTGCCATCAGGGCGAGGAGGCGCGTCGAGCACTCAGATACGCAGTATTTT. Its translation is CAIRARRRVEHSDTQYF.

This clone appeared a single time. J is TRBJ2-1 and V is TRBV6-1, with D perhaps being TRBD1 or TRBD2 (6 bases each). From germline, CDR1 is MNHNS and CDR2 SASEGT. Trimming shortened V by 1 base and J by 2 bases, and 12 bases separated the two germline ends. This CDR3 region has 16 residues. The CDR3 coding sequence is TGTGCCAGCAGTGAAGAAGGGGGAGGCGCCTACAATGAGCAGTTCTTC. Protein sequence: CASSEEGGGAYNEQFF.

The rearrangement joins TRBV6-5 to TRBJ1-3; the D is unclear. The CDR3 is 12 residues long. The V end was cut by 6 bases, the J end by 1 base, with 4 bases between. Germline assignment: CDR1 MNHEY and CDR2 SVGAGI. CDR3 region: CASRVSGNTIYF. DNA for the CDR3: TGTGCCAGCAGGGTTTCTGGAAACACCATATATTTT.

V is TRBV2 and J is TRBJ2-7, with a tentative D call TRBD2 (6 bases). Deletions cut 3 bases from V and 7 bases from J, with 19 bases between. The CDR3 runs to 15 residues. From germline, CDR1 is SNHLY and CDR2 FYNNEI. The CDR3 protein is CASSEEGLGVSEQYF. The CDR3 coding sequence is TGTGCCAGCAGTGAGGAGGGCTTGGGGGTTTCGGAGCAGTACTTC.

This chain links TRBV28 with TRBJ1-5, with 8 bases that match TRBD1. CDR1 and CDR2 from the germline V gene are MDHEN and SYDVKM. After removal of 5 bases from V and 2 bases from J, the junction contained 11 bases not matched to a gene. This CDR3 region has 17 residues. The CDR3 coding sequence is TGTGCCAGCAGTCCCCAAATAAAGACAGGGGGCAATCAGCCCCAGCATTTT. Its protein is CASSPQIKTGGNQPQHF.

This rearrangement joins TRBV4-2 to TRBJ2-7; TRBD2 matches at 9 bases. With V trimmed by 3 bases and J by 2 bases, 5 bases remained unmatched. The CDR3 is 15 residues long. Germline lookup yields CDR1 LGHNA and CDR2 YNFKEQ. The CDR3: CASSHVSGSPYEQYF. CDR3 sequence (DNA): TGTGCCAGCAGCCACGTTAGCGGGAGCCCCTACGAGCAGTACTTC.

The chain joins TRBV12-5 to TRBJ2-6; tentatively, D is TRBD1 (6 bases). Looked up from germline, CDR1 is LGHNT and CDR2 is FRNRAP. The V and J ends lost 4 bases and 0 bases respectively, with 16 bases between them. This CDR3 has 18 residues. For the CDR3, the DNA is TGTGCTAGTGGTTACCCCACGGACAGAGTCTCTGGGGCCAACGTCCTGACTTTC. Its translation is CASGYPTDRVSGANVLTF.

This sequence joins TRBV6-5 and TRBJ2-7, with D perhaps assigned TRBD1 or TRBD2 (5 bases each). This CDR3 has 15 residues. Per the germline V gene, CDR1 is MNHEY and CDR2 is SVGAGI. The germline V and J ends were trimmed by 0 bases and 2 bases, with 11 bases remaining between them. CDR3 DNA: TGTGCCAGCAGTTACTCGTTCGGGGCCCCCTACGAGCAGTACTTC. It yields the protein CASSYSFGAPYEQYF.

This chain uses TRBV21-1 with TRBJ1-4. TRBV21-1 represents a pseudogene. The length of the CDR3 is 15 residues. For the CDR3, the DNA is TGTGCCAGCAGCAATACCGGGGCTCTCAATGAAAAACTGTTTTTT. Translated: CASSNTGALNEKLFF.

J is TRBJ1-3 and V is TRBV29-1; no clear D. Germline V gene data show CDR1 as SQVTM and CDR2 as ANQGSEA. The CDR3 spans 14 residues. V was shortened by 4 bases and J by 0 bases, with 10 bases between the two germline ends. For the CDR3, the DNA is TGCAGCGTTGTTGCCAGTTCCTCTGGAAACACCATATATTTT. It codes for CSVVASSSGNTIYF.

This rearrangement joins TRBV27 to TRBJ1-5; no reliable D call. In germline, CDR1 is MNHEY, CDR2 SMNVEV (reference sequence). The CDR3 spans 13 residues. V lost 7 bases and J 7 bases, leaving 14 bases between the germline ends. The CDR3 DNA follows: TGTGCCAGCACAATTGGGCTGGGGCAGCCCCAGCATTTT. Amino acid sequence: CASTIGLGQPQHF.

This clone was counted only a few times. The chain has TRBV6-4 and TRBJ1-6; 12 bases align to TRBD1. Germline V gives CDR1 MRHNA, CDR2 SNTAGT. There are 14 residues in the CDR3. The V and J ends lost 2 bases and 10 bases, in that order; junction bases with no gene match: 0. The CDR3 coding sequence is TGTGCCAGCAGTGACGGGACAGGGGGCTCACCCCTCCACTTT. Encoded protein: CASSDGTGGSPLHF.

The gene calls are TRBV7-3 and TRBJ2-1; D perhaps matches TRBD1 (5 bases). Germline V lookup: CDR1 SGHTA, CDR2 FQGTGA. V gave up 0 bases and J gave up 4 bases, with 7 bases separating them. There are 14 residues in the CDR3. Written as DNA, the CDR3 is TGTGCCAGCAGCTTAACAGGGGATTACAATGAGCAGTTCTTC. This gives the protein CASSLTGDYNEQFF.

The chain is built from TRBV3-1 (or the pseudogene TRBV3-2) and TRBJ2-5, with D unclear. CDR1 and CDR2 (germline): LGHDT, YNNKEL (reference sequence). V gave up 3 bases and J gave up 2 bases, with 13 bases separating them. The CDR3 contains 15 residues. The CDR3 nucleotides are TGTGCCAGCAGCCACCAGGTAGGCCTTCAAGAGACCCAGTACTTC. It translates to CASSHQVGLQETQYF.

The chain has TRBV9 and TRBJ2-5; a weak D match, TRBD2 (5 bases). This CDR3 has 15 amino acids. Germline values: CDR1 SGDLS, CDR2 YYNGEE. V lost 3 bases, J lost 5 bases, and 17 bases lay in between. CDR3 in amino acids: CASSASGLRGETQYF. CDR3 nucleotide sequence: TGTGCCAGCAGCGCATCCGGCCTCCGAGGGGAGACCCAGTACTTC.

CDR3 in amino acids: CSLWTSGGNEQFF. The CDR3, as DNA: TGCAGCTTGTGGACTAGCGGGGGCAATGAGCAGTTCTTC. This rearrangement joins TRBV29-1 to TRBJ2-1; 13 bases map to TRBD2. V dropped 8 bases and J dropped 6; count of bases not matched to a gene: 4. Germline-derived CDR1 and CDR2 are SQVTM and ANQGSEA. This CDR3 has 13 amino acids.

The chain couples TRBV30 to TRBJ2-7, with unresolved D. This CDR3 comprises 12 residues. Between the trimmed V and J ends, which lost 2 bases and 3 bases, there was a span of 8 bases. CDR1 and CDR2 (germline): GTSNPN, SVGIG (reference sequence). The CDR3 region is CAWSRADYEQYF. The CDR3 DNA reads TGTGCCTGGAGTCGGGCAGACTACGAGCAGTACTTC.

This sequence joins TRBV2 and TRBJ2-5, with 8 bases lining up with TRBD1. The CDR3 extends over 12 amino acids. The V segment lost 8 bases and the J segment 3 bases; nucleotides outside the gene matches: 2. Germline V gene data show CDR1 as SNHLY and CDR2 as FYNNEI. CDR3 coding DNA: TGTGCCAGCGAGACAGGGGAAGAGACCCAGTACTTC. It yields the protein CASETGEETQYF.

The chain employs TRBV1 and TRBJ1-3; the D segment call TRBD1 is taken from the table without a DNA check. TRBV1 is given as a pseudogene. This CDR3 region has 17 residues. The CDR3 region is CTSSQDRGTRSGNTIYF. Written as DNA, the CDR3 is TGCACCAGCAGCCAAGATAGGGGCACCCGCTCTGGAAACACCATATATTTT.

This chain joins TRBV6-4 and TRBJ2-2; D is undetermined. The germline V gene encodes CDR1 MRHNA and CDR2 SNTAGT. Trimming took off 4 bases at V and 0 bases at J, with 9 bases between the two ends. The CDR3 totals 15 residues. Here the CDR3 DNA reads TGTGCCAGCAGTGCGGAAGAAACGAACACCGGGGAGCTGTTTTTT. It yields the protein CASSAEETNTGELFF.

Note on this clone: The sample holds other DNA sequences that translate to the same CDR3. The V and J genes are TRBV19 and TRBJ1-1; no clear D gene. This CDR3 region has 13 residues. Germline V gives CDR1 LNHDA, CDR2 SQIVND (reference sequence). V was shortened by 1 base and J by 5 bases, with 8 bases between the two germline ends. For the CDR3, the DNA is TGTGCCAGTAGTATAGTTGGCGGGACTGAAGCTTTCTTT. Amino acids: CASSIVGGTEAFF.

V usage is TRBV19 and J usage is TRBJ1-3, with a tentative D call TRBD1 (5 bases). The V gene's germline CDR1 is LNHDA and CDR2 SQIVND (reference sequence). The CDR3 spans 13 residues. V was shortened by 3 bases and J by 8 bases, with 11 bases between the two germline ends. CDR3 nucleotides: TGTGCCAGTAGTATCGTATCGGGGGACACCATATATTTT. As protein: CASSIVSGDTIYF.

The V call is TRBV10-2, the J call TRBJ2-1; a possible D gene is TRBD2 (5 bases). Trimming stripped 4 bases from V and 0 bases from J, with 10 bases between. The CDR3 spans 15 residues. Germline lookup yields CDR1 WSHSY and CDR2 SAAADI. The CDR3 reads CASSGGHSSYNEQFF. The CDR3 region has the DNA TGCGCCAGCAGTGGCGGGCACAGCTCCTACAATGAGCAGTTCTTC.